This T cell receptor (beta chain) was captured by sequencing in a study of identical twins. This CDR3 contains 15 residues. Trimming cost V 2 bases and J 4 bases; bases outside gene matches: 4. Study-level results: Its conclusions, products of cross-sectional statistical analysis, did not come from following the same donors.

From the 5' RACE reads, TCRdb called clonotypes with MiXCR, one entry per CDR3 protein. The sample records under 350,000 distinct CDR3 sequences, more than 8% being singletons. Turning to this clonotype: Its antigen is as yet unknown.

In addition, the sample was reused for a study of yellow fever vaccine responses in identical twins.

The rearrangement links TRBV12-3 or TRBV12-4 to TRBJ1-5, with 8 nucleotides matching TRBD1. This TCR came from a woman under 30 in good health. The material sequenced was CD8+ T cells sorted from blood. Here the CDR3 reads CASSLKQGGNQPQHF. Here the CDR3 DNA reads TGTGCCAGCAGTTTAAAACAGGGGGGGAATCAGCCCCAGCATTTT.